This T cell receptor (beta chain) was sequenced during a study of tumor-infiltrating lymphocytes in glioblastoma multiforme. Findings and caveats of the study: RNA-based TCR sequencing may distort clone frequencies, since cells carry unequal TCR transcript numbers.

Turning to this clonotype: The target antigen is unknown.

TCR beta libraries were built from RNA through three nested multiplex PCR rounds using modified ARM-PCR. TCRB-specific cDNA synthesis used 0.4 to 0.55 ug of total RNA. Using its own MiXCR run on the multiplex PCR reads, TCRdb lists one record per CDR3 protein. The profile covers approximately 20,000 distinct CDR3 sequences, with about 70% appearing a single time and roughly 18% taken by the ten largest. Germline-derived CDR1 and CDR2 are SGHAT and FQNNGV. With 1 base clipped from V and 9 bases from J, the junction kept 15 bases outside the gene matches. There are 17 residues in the CDR3. The chain couples TRBV11-2 to TRBJ2-1, with 7 bases matching TRBD1. Source material: peripheral blood. The sequence derives from a male donor with glioblastoma. Here the CDR3 DNA reads TGTGCCAGCAGCTTAGCAGTAAGGGGGCCTTCGCTCAGTGAGCAGTTCTTC. It codes for CASSLAVRGPSLSEQFF.